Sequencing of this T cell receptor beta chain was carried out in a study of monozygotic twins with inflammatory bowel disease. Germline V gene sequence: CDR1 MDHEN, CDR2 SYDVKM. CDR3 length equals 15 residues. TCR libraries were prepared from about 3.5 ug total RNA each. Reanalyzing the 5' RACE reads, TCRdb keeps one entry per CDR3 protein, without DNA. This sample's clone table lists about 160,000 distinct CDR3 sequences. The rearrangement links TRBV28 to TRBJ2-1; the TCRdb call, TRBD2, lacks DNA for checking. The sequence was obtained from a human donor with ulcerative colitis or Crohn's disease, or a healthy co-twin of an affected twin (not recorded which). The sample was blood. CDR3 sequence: CASSRRTAGGNEQFF.